This T cell receptor (beta chain) emerged from a study of identical twins. The study, taken as a whole, reports: Potential partial confounding of zero-insertion analyses by invariant MAIT and iNKT cells was noted.

The CDR3 runs 15 residues. V gave up 5 bases and J gave up 10 bases; unmatched junction bases: 11. The germline gives CDR1 LGHDT, CDR2 YNNKEL (reference sequence). In the case of this clonotype: As yet, its antigen is unknown.

Using its own MiXCR run on the 5' RACE reads, TCRdb lists one record per CDR3 protein. Seen here are about 490,000 distinct CDR3 sequences, roughly 15% observed once, and the top ten hold more than 0.4%. The data also belong to a second study, concerning yellow fever vaccine responses in identical twins.

The receptor's source is a woman under 30 in good health. The chain couples TRBV3-1 to TRBJ1-4; 9 nucleotides match TRBD1. Material: CD4+ T cells sorted from blood. In DNA form, the CDR3 reads TGTGCCAGCAGCACCGAGCGGGACAGGGTGGGAAAACTGTTTTTT. This encodes CASSTERDRVGKLFF.